This entry lists 11 T cell receptor beta chains sequenced from one sample in a study of tumor and adjacent non-tumor tissue in lung cancer. A modified ARM-PCR protocol with three rounds of nested PCR amplified TCRbeta. Each CDR3 protein gets one entry after TCRdb re-called the multiplex PCR reads with MiXCR. The data contain tens of thousands of distinct CDR3 sequences, around 85% of them singletons. RNA was extracted from bulk tissue without any cell sorting. The material sequenced was lung tumor tissue. These receptors came from a woman between 50 and 59 years old with non-small cell lung cancer.

Concerning this clonotype: Compared with germline, one end of the junction differs, possibly owing to a read error. The chain uses TRBV28 and TRBJ1-6; D may be TRBD1 (5 bases). This CDR3 has 12 amino acids. CDR1 and CDR2 from the germline V gene are MDHEN and SYDVKM. This chain's CDR3 is CARSYRGSPPHF. CDR3 sequence (DNA): TGTGCCAGGAGTTATCGGGGGTCACCCCCCCACTTT. The whole variable domain, filled in from reference TRBV28 and TRBJ1-6, reads DVKVTQSSRYLVKRTGEKVFLECVQDMDHENMFWYRQDPGLGLRLIYFSYDVKMKEKGDIPEGYSVSREKKERFSLILESASTNQTSMYLCARSYRGSPPHFGNGTRLTVT.

The rearrangement links TRBV20-1 to TRBJ1-1; a possible D gene is TRBD1 (6 bases). The germline V and J ends were trimmed by 0 bases and 4 bases, with 18 bases remaining between them. This CDR3 is built from 16 residues. The germline V gene encodes CDR1 DFQATT and CDR2 SNEGSKA (reference sequence). The CDR3 DNA reads TGCAGTGCTAGAGATAATTCCCGGACAGTGAGCACTGAAGCTTTCTTT. Translated: CSARDNSRTVSTEAFF.

About this clonotype itself: The junction departs from germline at one end; a sequencing error may be responsible. The chain links TRBV20-1 to TRBJ2-1; D may be TRBD2 (6 bases). The CDR3 sequence is 15 residues long. Germline V gene lookup returns CDR1 DFQATT and CDR2 SNEGSKA (reference sequence). CDR3 DNA: TGCAGTTCTAGACATAGCGGTCTCTCCTACGATGAGCAGTTCTTC. This sequence encodes CSSRHSGLSYDEQFF.

This clonotype was counted many times. The J gene is TRBJ2-2, the V gene TRBV6-2 or TRBV6-3; 8 nucleotides agree with TRBD2. The J segment lost 4 bases and the V segment lost 0 bases, leaving 10 bases of the junction unmatched. Germline assignment: CDR1 MNHEY and CDR2 SVGEGT. This CDR3 spans 18 amino acids. The CDR3 spells CASSYSSQGLVSTGELFF. CDR3 nucleotide sequence: TGTGCCAGCAGTTACTCCTCCCAGGGACTAGTTAGCACCGGGGAGCTGTTTTTT.

Concerning this clonotype: A read error may produce the germline difference seen at one junction end. The V gene is TRBV4-1, the J gene TRBJ1-1; the D gene is possibly TRBD1 (6 bases). From germline, CDR1 is MGHRA and CDR2 YSYEKL. CDR3 length equals 16 residues. The CDR3 nucleotides are TGCGTCAGCAGCGAAGATCGTTACAGGGCGAACACTGAACCTATCTTT. As protein: CVSSEDRYRANTEPIF.

This clonotype was recorded a few times. The V call is TRBV2, the J call TRBJ2-1; 10 bases align to TRBD2. Trimming cost V 7 bases and J 5 bases; bases outside gene matches: 5. The CDR3 has 14 residues. The germline V gene has CDR1 SNHLY and CDR2 FYNNEI. Written as DNA, the CDR3 is TGTGCCAGCATGAGGACTAGCGGAAACAATGAGCAGTTCTTC. This sequence encodes CASMRTSGNNEQFF. Based on the CDR3 plus reference TRBV2 and TRBJ2-1, the full variable domain is EPEVTQTPSHQVTQMGQEVILRCVPISNHLYFYWYRQILGQKVEFLVSFYNNEISEKSEIFDDQFSVERPDGSNFTLKIRSTKLEDSAMYFCASMRTSGNNEQFFGPGTRLTVL.

About this clonotype itself: At one of its ends the junction is not consistent with the germline gene, which may arise from a read error. The CDR3 reads CPSSLVGARSNQPQHF. CDR3 in DNA: TGTCCCAGCAGTTTGGTAGGGGCACGTAGCAATCAGCCCCAGCATTTT. The J gene is TRBJ1-5, the V gene TRBV28; the D gene is possibly TRBD1 (5 bases). The CDR3 runs to 16 residues. Germline assignment: CDR1 MDHEN and CDR2 SYDVKM.

As concerns this clonotype: The junction departs from germline at one end; a sequencing error may be responsible. V and J are TRBV11-2 and TRBJ2-3, with 8 bases fitting TRBD2. In germline, CDR1 is SGHAT, CDR2 FQNNGV. The CDR3 is 17 residues long. The CDR3 region is CASSLDPGPAGVDTQYF. The CDR3 DNA is TGTGCCAGCAGCTTGGACCCGGGACCAGCGGGAGTAGATACACAGTATTTT.

CDR3 sequence (DNA): TGTGCCAGCACCAGGACTAGCGTGTTCGTCAGCGGGGAGCTGTTTTTT. Translated: CASTRTSVFVSGELFF. The rearrangement joins TRBV12-3 or TRBV12-4 to TRBJ2-2, with 9 positions matching TRBD2. There are 16 residues in the CDR3. V dropped 7 bases and J dropped 7; count of bases not matched to a gene: 13.

This clonotype is classed as medium-sized. This chain joins TRBV20-1 and TRBJ2-1, with 7 bases lining up with TRBD2. Trimming took 1 base from V and 8 from J; bases not matched to a gene: 14. Germline lookup yields CDR1 DFQATT and CDR2 SNEGSKA (reference sequence). The CDR3 spans 16 residues. The CDR3: CSARVPRSGKIHEQFF. In nucleotides, the CDR3 is TGCAGTGCTAGAGTACCCAGGAGCGGGAAAATCCATGAGCAGTTCTTC.

With respect to this clonotype: One junction end does not reproduce the germline sequence, and a read error may be involved. This chain's CDR3 is CAISYSSPNIKYF. CDR3 DNA: TGTGCCATCAGTTACTCTAGTCCGAACATTAAGTACTTC. The chain couples TRBV6-2 or TRBV6-3 to TRBJ2-4, with D hard to call. The CDR3 has 13 residues. Germline CDR1 and CDR2: MNHEY and SVGEGT.